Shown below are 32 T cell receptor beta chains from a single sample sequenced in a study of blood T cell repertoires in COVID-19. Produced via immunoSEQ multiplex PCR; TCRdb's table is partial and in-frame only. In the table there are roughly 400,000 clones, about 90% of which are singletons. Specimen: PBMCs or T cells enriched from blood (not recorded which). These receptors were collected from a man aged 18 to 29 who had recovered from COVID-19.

DNA for the CDR3: TGCGCCAGCAGCCCCGTCGTCGGGAAGGCCGGGGAGCTGTTTTTT. The encoded protein is CASSPVVGKAGELFF. V and J are TRBV5-1 and TRBJ2-2; possible D gene TRBD2, 5 bases. CDR3 length: 15 amino acids. Trimming cost V 4 bases and J 6 bases, with 16 bases left between them. The germline gives CDR1 SGHRS, CDR2 YFSETQ. Based on the CDR3 plus reference TRBV5-1 and TRBJ2-2, the full variable domain is KAGVTQTPRYLIKTRGQQVTLSCSPISGHRSVSWYQQTPGQGLQFLFEYFSETQRNKGNFPGRFSGRQFSNSRSEMNVSTLELGDSALYLCASSPVVGKAGELFFGEGSRLTVL.

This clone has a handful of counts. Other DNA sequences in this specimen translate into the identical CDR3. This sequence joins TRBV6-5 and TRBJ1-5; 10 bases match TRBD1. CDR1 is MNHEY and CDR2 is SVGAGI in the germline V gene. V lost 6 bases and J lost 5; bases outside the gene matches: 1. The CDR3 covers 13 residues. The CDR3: CASRGTGDQPQHF. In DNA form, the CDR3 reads TGTGCCAGCAGGGGGACAGGGGATCAGCCCCAGCATTTT.

The CDR3 region has the DNA TGCGCCAGCAGTGAGTCTTACGGGGTCTCTGGAAACACCATATATTTT. It is translated as CASSESYGVSGNTIYF. The chain combines TRBV10-2 with TRBJ1-3; D remains unclear. V was cut by 0 bases and J by 0 bases, with 9 bases left in between. CDR1 and CDR2 (germline): WSHSY, SAAADI. The CDR3 is 16 residues long.

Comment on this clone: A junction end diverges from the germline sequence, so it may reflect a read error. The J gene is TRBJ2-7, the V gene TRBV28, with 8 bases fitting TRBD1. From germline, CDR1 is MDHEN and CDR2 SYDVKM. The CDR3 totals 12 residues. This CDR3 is CASSWGPGQATF. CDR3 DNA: TGTGCCAGCAGTTGGGGTCCGGGACAGGCTACCTTC.

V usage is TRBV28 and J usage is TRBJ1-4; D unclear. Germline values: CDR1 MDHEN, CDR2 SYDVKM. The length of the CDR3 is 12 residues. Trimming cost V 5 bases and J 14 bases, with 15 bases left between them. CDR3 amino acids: CASSTPGSTLFF. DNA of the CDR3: TGTGCCAGCAGTACCCCTGGTTCTACGCTGTTTTTT.

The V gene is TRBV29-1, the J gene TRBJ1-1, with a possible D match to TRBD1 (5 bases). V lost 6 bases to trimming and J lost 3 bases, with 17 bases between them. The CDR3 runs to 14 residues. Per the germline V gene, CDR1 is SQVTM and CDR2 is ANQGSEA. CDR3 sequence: CSVADRMGHTEAFF. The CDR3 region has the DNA TGCAGCGTAGCCGACAGAATGGGGCACACTGAAGCTTTCTTT.

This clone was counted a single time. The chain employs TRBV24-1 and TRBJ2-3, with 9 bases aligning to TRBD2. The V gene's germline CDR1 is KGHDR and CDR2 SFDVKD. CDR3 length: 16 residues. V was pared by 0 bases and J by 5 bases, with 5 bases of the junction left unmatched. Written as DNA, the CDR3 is TGTGCCACCAGTGATTTGGCGGGAGGGCCCGGAGATACGCAGTATTTT. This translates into CATSDLAGGPGDTQYF.

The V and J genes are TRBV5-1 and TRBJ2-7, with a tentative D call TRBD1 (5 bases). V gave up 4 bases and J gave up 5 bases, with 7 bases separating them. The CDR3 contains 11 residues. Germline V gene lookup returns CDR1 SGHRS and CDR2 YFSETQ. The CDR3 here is CASSPGHEQYF. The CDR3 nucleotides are TGCGCCAGCAGCCCAGGGCACGAGCAGTACTTC.

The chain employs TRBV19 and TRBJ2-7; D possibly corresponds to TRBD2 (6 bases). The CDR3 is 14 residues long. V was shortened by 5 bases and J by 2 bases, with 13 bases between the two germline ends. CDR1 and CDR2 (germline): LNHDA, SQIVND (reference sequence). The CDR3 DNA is TGTGCCAGTAGTGTCCGAGCGGGTGCCTACGAGCAGTACTTC. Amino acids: CASSVRAGAYEQYF.

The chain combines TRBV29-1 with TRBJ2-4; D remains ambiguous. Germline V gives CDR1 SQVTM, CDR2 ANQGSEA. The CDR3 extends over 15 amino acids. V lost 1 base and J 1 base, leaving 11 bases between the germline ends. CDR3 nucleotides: TGCAGCGTTGAAGGTGGCGGCTTGGCCAAAAACATTCAGTACTTC. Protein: CSVEGGGLAKNIQYF.

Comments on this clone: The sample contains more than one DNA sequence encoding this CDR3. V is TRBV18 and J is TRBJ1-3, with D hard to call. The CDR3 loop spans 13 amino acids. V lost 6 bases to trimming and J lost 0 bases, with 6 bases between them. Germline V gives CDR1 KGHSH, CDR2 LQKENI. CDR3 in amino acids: CASSPSSGNTIYF. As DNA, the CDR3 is TGTGCCAGCTCCCCCAGCTCTGGAAACACCATATATTTT.

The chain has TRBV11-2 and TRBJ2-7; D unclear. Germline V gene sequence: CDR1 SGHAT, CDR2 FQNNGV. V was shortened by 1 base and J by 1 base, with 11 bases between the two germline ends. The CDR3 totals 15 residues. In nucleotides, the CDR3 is TGTGCCAGCAGCTTAGTAGACGCCAGGTCCTACGAGCAGTACTTC. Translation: CASSLVDARSYEQYF. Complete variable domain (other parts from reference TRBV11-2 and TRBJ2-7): EAGVAQSPRYKIIEKRQSVAFWCNPISGHATLYWYQQILGQGPKLLIQFQNNGVVDDSQLPKDRFSAERLKGVDSTLKIQPAKLEDSAVYLCASSLVDARSYEQYFGPGTRLTVT.

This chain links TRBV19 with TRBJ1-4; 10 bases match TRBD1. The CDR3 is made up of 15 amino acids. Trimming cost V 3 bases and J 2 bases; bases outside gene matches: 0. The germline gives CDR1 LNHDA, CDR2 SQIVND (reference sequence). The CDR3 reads CASSMTGGTNEKLFF. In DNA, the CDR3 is TGTGCCAGTAGTATGACAGGGGGCACTAATGAAAAACTGTTTTTT.

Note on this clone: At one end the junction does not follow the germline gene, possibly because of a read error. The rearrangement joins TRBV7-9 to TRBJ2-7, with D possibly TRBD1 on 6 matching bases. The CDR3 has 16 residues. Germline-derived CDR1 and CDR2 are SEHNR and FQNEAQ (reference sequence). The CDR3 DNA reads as TGTGCCAGCAGCCTAGCCTGGCGACAGGACTCCTACGAGCAGTACTTC. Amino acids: CASSLAWRQDSYEQYF.

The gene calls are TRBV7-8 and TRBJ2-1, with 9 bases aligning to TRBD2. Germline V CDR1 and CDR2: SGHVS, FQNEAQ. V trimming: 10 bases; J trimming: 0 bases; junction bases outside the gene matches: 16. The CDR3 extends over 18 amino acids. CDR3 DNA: TGTGCCACCCCGTCCAGCGGGAGGTCGCCCCTCTCCTACAATGAGCAGTTCTTC. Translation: CATPSSGRSPLSYNEQFF.

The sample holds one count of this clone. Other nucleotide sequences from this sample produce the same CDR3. The CDR3 sequence is CASSPGQGGNSPLHF. The DNA for the CDR3 is TGTGCCAGCTCCCCCGGACAGGGGGGTAATTCACCCCTCCACTTT. The chain couples TRBV18 to TRBJ1-6; 10 bases fit TRBD1. CDR3 length equals 15 residues. V shed 6 bases and J 6 bases; nucleotides not matched to a gene: 5. CDR1 is KGHSH, CDR2 LQKENI, per germline. Supplemented by reference TRBV18 and TRBJ1-6, the full variable domain reads NAGVMQNPRHLVRRRGQEARLRCSPMKGHSHVYWYRQLPEEGLKFMVYLQKENIIDESGMPKERFSAEFPKEGPSILRIQQVVRGDSAAYFCASSPGQGGNSPLHFGNGTRLTVT.

CDR3 DNA sequence: TGTGCCAGCAGTTTAACAACTAGAGTCAATGAGCAGTTCTTC. Its translation: CASSLTTRVNEQFF. The rearrangement uses TRBV28 and TRBJ2-1; the D gene is possibly TRBD2 (5 bases). Germline V gene lookup returns CDR1 MDHEN and CDR2 SYDVKM. The CDR3 is 14 residues long. The V end was cut by 2 bases, the J end by 6 bases, with 11 bases between.

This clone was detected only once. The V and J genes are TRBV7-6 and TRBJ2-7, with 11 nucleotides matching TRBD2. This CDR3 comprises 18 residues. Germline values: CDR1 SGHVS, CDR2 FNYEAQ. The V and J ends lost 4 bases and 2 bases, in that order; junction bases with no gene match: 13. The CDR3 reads CASSSTSGSKLGAYEQYF. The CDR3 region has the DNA TGTGCCAGCAGCTCAACTAGCGGGAGTAAGTTAGGCGCCTACGAGCAGTACTTC.

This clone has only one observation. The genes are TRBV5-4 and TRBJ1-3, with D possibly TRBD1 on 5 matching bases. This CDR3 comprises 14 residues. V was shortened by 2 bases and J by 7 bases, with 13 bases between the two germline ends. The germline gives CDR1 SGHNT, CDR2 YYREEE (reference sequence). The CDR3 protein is CASSLARQPNTIYF. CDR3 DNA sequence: TGTGCCAGCAGCTTAGCTCGACAGCCTAACACCATATATTTT.

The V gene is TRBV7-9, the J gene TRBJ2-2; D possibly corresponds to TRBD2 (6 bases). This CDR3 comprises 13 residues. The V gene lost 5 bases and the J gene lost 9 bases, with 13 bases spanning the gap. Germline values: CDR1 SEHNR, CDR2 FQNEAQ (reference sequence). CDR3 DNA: TGTGCCAGCAGCCGCGGGGAGTCACGGGAGCTGTTTTTT. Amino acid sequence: CASSRGESRELFF.

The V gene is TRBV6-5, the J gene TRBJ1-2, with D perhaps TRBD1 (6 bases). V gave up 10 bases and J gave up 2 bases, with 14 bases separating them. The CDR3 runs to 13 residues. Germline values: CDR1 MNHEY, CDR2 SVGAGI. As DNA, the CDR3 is TGTGCCACCAGGGACACGGTGAACTATGGCTACACCTTC. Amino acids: CATRDTVNYGYTF.

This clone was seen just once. CDR3 DNA sequence: TGTGCCAGCAGTTTAGGCGGGGGAATTGAAAAACTGTTTTTT. It is translated as CASSLGGGIEKLFF. The chain employs TRBV27 and TRBJ1-4, with D maybe TRBD1 (5 bases). Germline V lookup: CDR1 MNHEY, CDR2 SMNVEV (reference sequence). Between the trimmed V and J ends, which lost 2 bases and 7 bases, there was a span of 11 bases. The length of the CDR3 is 14 residues.

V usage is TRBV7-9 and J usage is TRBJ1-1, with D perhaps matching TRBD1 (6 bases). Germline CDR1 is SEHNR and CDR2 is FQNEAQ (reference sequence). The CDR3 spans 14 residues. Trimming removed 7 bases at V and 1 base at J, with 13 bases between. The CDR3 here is CASTVPQGNTEAFF. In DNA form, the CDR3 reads TGTGCCAGCACCGTCCCACAGGGGAACACTGAAGCTTTCTTT.

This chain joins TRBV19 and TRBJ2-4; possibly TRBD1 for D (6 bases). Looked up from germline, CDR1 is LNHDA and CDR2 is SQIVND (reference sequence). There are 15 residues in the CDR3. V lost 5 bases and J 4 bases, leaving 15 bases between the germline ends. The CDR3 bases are TGTGCCAGTAGTCTAGCTCTCGGACAGAAAAACATTCAGTACTTC. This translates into CASSLALGQKNIQYF.

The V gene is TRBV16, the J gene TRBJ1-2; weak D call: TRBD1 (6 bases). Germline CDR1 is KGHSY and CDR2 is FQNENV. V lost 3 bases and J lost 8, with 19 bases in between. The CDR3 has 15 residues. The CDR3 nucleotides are TGTGCCAGCAGCCATTGGGATGACAGGACCGGGGGCTACACCTTC. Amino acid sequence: CASSHWDDRTGGYTF.

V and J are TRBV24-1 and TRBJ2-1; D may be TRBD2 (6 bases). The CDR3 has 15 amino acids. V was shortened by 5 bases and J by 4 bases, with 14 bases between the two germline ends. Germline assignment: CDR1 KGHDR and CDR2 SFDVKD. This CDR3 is CATSVLLANYNEQFF. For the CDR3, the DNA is TGTGCCACCAGTGTGTTGCTAGCGAATTACAATGAGCAGTTCTTC.

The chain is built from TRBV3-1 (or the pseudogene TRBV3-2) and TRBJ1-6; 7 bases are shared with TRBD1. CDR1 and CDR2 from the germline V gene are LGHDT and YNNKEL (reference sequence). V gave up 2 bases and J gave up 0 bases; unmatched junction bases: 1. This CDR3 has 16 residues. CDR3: CASSQRDSSYNSPLHF. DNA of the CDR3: TGTGCCAGCAGCCAAAGGGACAGCTCCTATAATTCACCCCTCCACTTT.

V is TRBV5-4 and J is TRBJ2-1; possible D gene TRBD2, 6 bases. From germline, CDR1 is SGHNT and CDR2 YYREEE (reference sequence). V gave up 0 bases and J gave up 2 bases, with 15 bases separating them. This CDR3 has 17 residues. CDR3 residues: CASSLAGSRNTYNEQFF. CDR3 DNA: TGTGCCAGCAGCTTGGCCGGGAGCCGGAACACCTACAATGAGCAGTTCTTC.

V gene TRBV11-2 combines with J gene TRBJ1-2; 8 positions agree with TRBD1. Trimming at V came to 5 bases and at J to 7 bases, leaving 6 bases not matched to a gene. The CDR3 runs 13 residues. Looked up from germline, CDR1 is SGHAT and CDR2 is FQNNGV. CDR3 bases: TGTGCCAGCAGCGAATCCAGGGGGCCTGGCTACACCTTC. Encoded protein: CASSESRGPGYTF.

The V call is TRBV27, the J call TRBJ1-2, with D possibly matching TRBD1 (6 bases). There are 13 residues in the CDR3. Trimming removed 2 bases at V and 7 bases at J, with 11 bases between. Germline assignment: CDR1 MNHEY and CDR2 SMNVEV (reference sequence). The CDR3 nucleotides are TGTGCCAGCAGTTTAATGGGGGCTGCTGGCTACACCTTC. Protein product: CASSLMGAAGYTF.

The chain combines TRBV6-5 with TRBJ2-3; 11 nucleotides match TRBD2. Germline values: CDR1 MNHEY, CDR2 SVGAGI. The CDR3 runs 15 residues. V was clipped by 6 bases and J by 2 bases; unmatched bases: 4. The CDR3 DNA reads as TGTGCCAGCAGCCGTAGCGGGAGGGCCACAGATACGCAGTATTTT. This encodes CASSRSGRATDTQYF.

This chain's CDR3 is CASSPKQENTEAFF. The DNA of the CDR3 is TGTGCCAGCAGCCCGAAACAGGAGAACACTGAAGCTTTCTTT. V is TRBV7-9 and J is TRBJ1-1; D may be TRBD1 (5 bases). The V end lost 5 bases, the J end lost 1 base, and 11 bases lay between the germline ends. The CDR3 has 14 residues. Germline values: CDR1 SEHNR, CDR2 FQNEAQ (reference sequence).